These 22 T cell receptor beta chains share one sample of origin, sequenced in a study of blood T cell repertoires in COVID-19. This table comes from immunoSEQ multiplex PCR, and its TCRdb copy is limited to in-frame clones, with some not included. The sample carries around 220,000 clones, more than 75% recorded once. Sequenced material: peripheral blood. Receptors were obtained from a woman older than 75 with COVID-19, enrolled during active disease.

This clone has a handful of counts. The V call is TRBV12-3 or TRBV12-4, the J call TRBJ2-2; D unresolved. With 5 bases removed from V and 7 bases from J, the gap between germline ends came to 5 bases. CDR3 length equals 11 residues. CDR3 protein: CASSPVGELFF. CDR3 DNA sequence: TGTGCCAGCAGTCCGGTCGGGGAGCTGTTTTTT.

The chain has TRBV15 and TRBJ1-3; D may be TRBD1 (5 bases). Germline CDR1 is LNHNV and CDR2 is YYDKDF (reference sequence). The V end was cut by 0 bases, the J end by 4 bases, with 16 bases between. This CDR3 region has 17 residues. CDR3 residues: CATSRDLLGQPGNTIYF. In nucleotides, the CDR3 is TGTGCCACCAGCAGAGATCTCTTGGGGCAACCCGGAAACACCATATATTTT.

V gene TRBV5-1 combines with J gene TRBJ2-5, with 8 bases identical to TRBD1. This CDR3 is 13 amino acids long. The germline V gene encodes CDR1 SGHRS and CDR2 YFSETQ. The CDR3 region is CGSADRGNVAQYF. CDR3 nucleotides: TGCGGATCCGCAGACAGGGGAAATGTGGCCCAGTACTTC.

The chain employs TRBV7-9 and TRBJ1-1, with 9 bases matching TRBD1. Germline values: CDR1 SEHNR, CDR2 FQNEAQ (reference sequence). V shed 5 bases, J shed 4 bases, and the junction held 5 bases outside the gene matches. This CDR3 has 14 residues. CDR3 region: CASSTPGQGTEAFF. CDR3 bases: TGTGCCAGCAGCACCCCGGGACAGGGCACTGAAGCTTTCTTT.

The chain has TRBV4-2 and TRBJ1-5, with D unresolved. The CDR3 length is 14 residues. The ends were cut back, 1 base at V and 1 base at J, with 5 bases in the middle. Germline assignment: CDR1 LGHNA and CDR2 YNFKEQ. The CDR3 spells CASSQVQSNQPQHF. In DNA form, the CDR3 reads TGTGCCAGCAGCCAAGTTCAAAGCAATCAGCCCCAGCATTTT.

This chain joins TRBV10-3 and TRBJ2-1; TRBD2 matches 9 bases. Germline CDR1 is ENHRY and CDR2 is SYGVKD. The CDR3 loop spans 15 amino acids. The V gene end was trimmed by 2 bases and the J gene end by 9 bases; junction bases not matched to a gene: 8. The CDR3 DNA is TGTGCCATCAGTGAGCTTATAGCGGGAGAAGGTGAGCAGTTCTTC. Amino acids: CAISELIAGEGEQFF.

This clone is a singleton in its sample. This chain connects TRBV19 to TRBJ2-7; the match to TRBD2 covers 8 bases. Germline trimming cut 4 bases from V and 4 bases from J; bases unmatched to any gene: 9. The germline CDR1 and CDR2 sequences are LNHDA and SQIVND (reference sequence). The CDR3 loop spans 15 amino acids. The CDR3 region is CASSRSSGNLYEQYF. CDR3 nucleotides: TGTGCCAGTAGTAGGAGTAGCGGGAACCTATACGAGCAGTACTTC.

J is TRBJ1-2 and V is TRBV29-1; TRBD1 agrees at 9 bases. The CDR3 has 13 amino acids. V lost 6 bases and J lost 2; bases outside the gene matches: 4. Germline assignment: CDR1 SQVTM and CDR2 ANQGSEA. The CDR3 DNA is TGCAGCGTCCAACAGGGGGCGAACTATGGCTACACCTTC. Its translation: CSVQQGANYGYTF.

This clone was seen just once. This chain connects TRBV5-8 to TRBJ1-2; D call uncertain. Germline values: CDR1 SGHTS, CDR2 YDEGEE. V was pared by 5 bases and J by 1 base, with 3 bases between. The CDR3 sequence is 11 residues long. CDR3 coding DNA: TGTGCCAGCAGTATTAACTATGGCTACACCTTC. This translates into CASSINYGYTF.

This clone was recorded only once. The DNA for the CDR3 is TGTGCCAGCAGTGAAGGAAAACAGCGGAATACTTACGAGCAGTACTTC. It yields the protein CASSEGKQRNTYEQYF. The V call is TRBV6-1, the J call TRBJ2-7; possibly TRBD2 for D (5 bases). This CDR3 has 16 amino acids. Germline V CDR1 and CDR2: MNHNS, SASEGT. Trimming removed 1 base at V and 4 bases at J, with 17 bases between.

The rearrangement links TRBV6-6 to TRBJ1-5; TRBD1 matches 8 bases. The CDR3 loop spans 16 amino acids. J lost 4 bases, V lost 4 bases, and 9 bases had no gene match. Per germline, CDR1 MNHNY and CDR2 SVGAGI (reference sequence). The CDR3 spells CASSSTGGGLNQPQHF. CDR3 nucleotides: TGTGCCAGCAGTTCTACAGGGGGTGGTCTTAATCAGCCCCAGCATTTT.

The chain carries TRBV19 and TRBJ1-2, with 7 nucleotides matching TRBD1. The CDR3 runs to 14 residues. J was trimmed by 4 bases and V by 5 bases; bases with no gene match: 7. The germline gives CDR1 LNHDA, CDR2 SQIVND (reference sequence). The CDR3 protein is CASSVPGQSYGYTF. The CDR3, as DNA: TGTGCCAGTAGTGTACCGGGACAGTCCTATGGCTACACCTTC.

This chain connects TRBV6-6 to TRBJ2-4, with 8 positions matching TRBD1. Unmatched junction bases numbered 5, after V lost 6 bases and J lost 1 base. The V gene's germline CDR1 is MNHNY and CDR2 SVGAGI (reference sequence). This CDR3 has 15 amino acids. The CDR3 bases are TGTGCCAGCAGCACAGGGGGGACCGCCAAAAACATTCAGTACTTC. This translates into CASSTGGTAKNIQYF.

This clone was seen more than once but under ten times. This chain uses TRBV14 with TRBJ1-4, with D uncertain. From germline, CDR1 is SGHDN and CDR2 FVKESK. This CDR3 is 14 amino acids long. V gave up 7 bases and J gave up 8 bases, with 17 bases separating them. CDR3: CASNSGGLKEKLFF. CDR3 in DNA: TGTGCCAGCAACTCGGGAGGGCTTAAGGAAAAACTGTTTTTT.

The chain is built from TRBV5-6 and TRBJ1-1, with 7 bases identical to TRBD1. The germline V gene has CDR1 SGHDT and CDR2 YYEEEE. The V gene end was trimmed by 2 bases and the J gene end by 1 base; junction bases not matched to a gene: 11. CDR3 size: 17 residues. The CDR3 loop reads CASSFRRATGRNTEAFF. In DNA form, the CDR3 reads TGTGCCAGCAGCTTCCGACGGGCGACAGGGAGGAACACTGAAGCTTTCTTT.

The gene calls are TRBV3-1 (or the pseudogene TRBV3-2) and TRBJ2-6; TRBD2 aligns across 8 bases. CDR3 length: 18 amino acids. Germline assignment: CDR1 LGHDT and CDR2 YNNKEL (reference sequence). After removal of 0 bases from V and 4 bases from J, the junction contained 8 bases not matched to a gene. CDR3 sequence (DNA): TGTGCCAGCAGCCAAGAGAGCGGGGGCATATTGGGGGCCAACGTCCTGACTTTC. Translated: CASSQESGGILGANVLTF.

The genes are TRBV30 and TRBJ1-6, with D possibly being TRBD1 (5 bases). CDR1 is GTSNPN and CDR2 is SVGIG in the germline V gene (reference sequence). CDR3 size: 14 residues. The germline V and J ends were trimmed by 2 bases and 9 bases, with 14 bases remaining between them. The CDR3 nucleotides are TGTGCCTGGAGTACCGGACGGGGGAGTTCACCCCTCCACTTT. This codes for CAWSTGRGSSPLHF.

The V and J genes are TRBV5-1 and TRBJ2-3; D uncertain. The germline V gene encodes CDR1 SGHRS and CDR2 YFSETQ. The CDR3 extends over 11 amino acids. V lost 4 bases, J lost 3 bases, and 3 bases lay in between. DNA of the CDR3: TGCGCCAGCAGCGCGACAGATACGCAGTATTTT. This encodes CASSATDTQYF.

The V and J genes are TRBV10-2 and TRBJ2-5; no reliable D call. The J call is doubtful: the DNA matches TRBJ2-7 better. The CDR3 totals 15 residues. Germline CDR1 reads WSHSY; CDR2 reads SAAADI. DNA of the CDR3: TGCGCCAGCAGTGAGTCGCCGGGTCGGAGCTACGAGCAGTACTTC. Translating gives CASSESPGRSYEQYF.

CDR3 nucleotide sequence: TGCAGCGTTGAAGGGCGAGAGGGGGCTTTAGATGAAAAACTGTTTTTT. Encoded protein: CSVEGREGALDEKLFF. The V gene is TRBV29-1, the J gene TRBJ1-4, with 7 bases lining up with TRBD1. The V gene end was trimmed by 1 base and the J gene end by 6 bases; junction bases not matched to a gene: 11. From germline, CDR1 is SQVTM and CDR2 ANQGSEA. The CDR3 sequence is 16 residues long.

This sequence joins TRBV18 and TRBJ2-1, with D perhaps matching TRBD2 (6 bases). V lost 3 bases and J 2 bases, leaving 14 bases between the germline ends. Per the germline V gene, CDR1 is KGHSH and CDR2 is LQKENI. The CDR3 has 16 amino acids. The CDR3 nucleotides read TGTGCCAGCTCACCGGTTTGGGGGGTAACCTACAATGAGCAGTTCTTC. This translates into CASSPVWGVTYNEQFF.

This chain links TRBV24-1 with TRBJ1-3; 7 bases match TRBD1. Germline trimming cut 4 bases from V and 4 bases from J; bases unmatched to any gene: 6. Germline values: CDR1 KGHDR, CDR2 SFDVKD. CDR3 size: 15 residues. The CDR3, as DNA: TGTGCCACCAGTGACCCCGACAGGGAAGGAAACACCATATATTTT. It is translated as CATSDPDREGNTIYF.